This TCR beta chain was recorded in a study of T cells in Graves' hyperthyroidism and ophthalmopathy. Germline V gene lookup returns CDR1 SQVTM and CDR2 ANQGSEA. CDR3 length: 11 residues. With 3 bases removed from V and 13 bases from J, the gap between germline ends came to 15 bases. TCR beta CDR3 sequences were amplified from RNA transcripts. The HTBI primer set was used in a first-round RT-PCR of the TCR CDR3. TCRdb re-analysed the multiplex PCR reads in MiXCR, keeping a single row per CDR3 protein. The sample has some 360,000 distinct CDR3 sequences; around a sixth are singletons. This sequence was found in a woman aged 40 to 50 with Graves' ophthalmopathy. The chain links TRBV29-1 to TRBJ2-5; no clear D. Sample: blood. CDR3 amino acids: CSVDASNFWYF. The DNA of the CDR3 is TGCAGCGTTGATGCTTCGAACTTTTGGTACTTC.